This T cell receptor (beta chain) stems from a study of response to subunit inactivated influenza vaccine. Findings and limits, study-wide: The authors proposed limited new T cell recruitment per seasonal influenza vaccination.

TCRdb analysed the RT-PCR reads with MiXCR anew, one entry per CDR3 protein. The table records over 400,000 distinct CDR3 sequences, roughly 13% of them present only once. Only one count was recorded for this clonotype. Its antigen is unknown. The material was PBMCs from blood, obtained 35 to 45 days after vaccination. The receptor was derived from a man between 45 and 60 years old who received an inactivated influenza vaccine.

The CDR3, as DNA: TGTGCCAGCAGCCCTGGGCCCGGGACCCCTCAGTATTTT. Translating it yields CASSPGPGTPQYF. V and J are TRBV7-6 and TRBJ2-3; either TRBD1 or TRBD2 may supply D (5 bases each). The CDR3 length is 13 residues. Germline-derived CDR1 and CDR2 are SGHVS and FNYEAQ. V dropped 5 bases and J dropped 12 bases, with 18 bases sitting between them.